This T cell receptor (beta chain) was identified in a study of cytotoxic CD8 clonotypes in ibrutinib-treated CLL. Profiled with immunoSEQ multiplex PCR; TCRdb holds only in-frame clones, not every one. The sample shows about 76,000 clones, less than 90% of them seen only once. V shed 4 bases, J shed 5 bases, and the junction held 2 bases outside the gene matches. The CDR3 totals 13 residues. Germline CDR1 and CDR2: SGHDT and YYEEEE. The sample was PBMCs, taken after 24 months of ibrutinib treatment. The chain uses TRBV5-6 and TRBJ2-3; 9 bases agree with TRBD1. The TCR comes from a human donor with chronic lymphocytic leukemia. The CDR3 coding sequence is TGTGCCAGCAGCGGGGGACAGGGAGATACGCAGTATTTT. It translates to CASSGGQGDTQYF. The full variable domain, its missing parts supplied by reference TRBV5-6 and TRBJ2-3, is DAGVTQSPTHLIKTRGQQVTLRCSPKSGHDTVSWYQQALGQGPQFIFQYYEEEERQRGNFPDRFSGHQFPNYSSELNVNALLLGDSALYLCASSGGQGDTQYFGPGTRLTVL.